Reported below is one TCR beta chain. Its antigen is not identified. A read error may produce the germline difference seen at one junction end. This sample stems from a study of neoadjuvant anti-PD-1 for oral cavity cancer. Study-level findings and limits: Post-nivolumab, blood T cell clonality was significantly elevated in non-responders.

PBMC libraries mostly used around 510 ng of input genomic DNA, with six replicates per sample. Here immunoSEQ multiplex PCR was the method, and the copy in TCRdb shows in-frame clones only, minus some. Here the sample spans some 15,000 clones, around 66% being singletons. These newly diagnosed stage II-IVA oral cavity squamous cell carcinoma patients had no prior systemic or radiation treatment. The V gene's germline CDR1 is MNHNS and CDR2 SASEGT. There are 15 residues in the CDR3. The source is a person between 40 and 80 years old with oral cavity squamous cell carcinoma. The material was PBMCs, obtained before nivolumab (anti-PD-1) treatment. The chain employs TRBV6-1 and TRBJ1-6; unclear D gene. The CDR3 bases are TGTGCCAGCAGTGAAGGAATAGTTGAGGATTCAGCCCTCCACTTT. Protein: CASSEGIVEDSALHF.